A selection of T cell receptor beta chains follows, all from one sample in a study of CD8 T cells in ankylosing spondylitis. TCRdb processed the 5' RACE reads anew with MiXCR; each CDR3 protein has one entry. The sample includes some 270,000 distinct CDR3 sequences, 15% to 20% of them seen just once. Sequenced material: blood, either unsorted or a sorted T cell fraction (not recorded which). The receptors were gathered from a male donor with ankylosing spondylitis or in good health (not recorded which). Each CDR3 is given with its conserved first and last residue. Each record gives: J gene, V gene, D gene, clone size, CDR3 protein, CDR3 DNA. D genes are given only for firm matches. Size is stated for part of the rows, as once, few or many counts, or as a class when the clone is expanded.

TRBJ2-2,TRBV27,.,.,CASSSNLRSTGELFF,TGTGCCAGCAGTTCGAACCTCCGTAGCACCGGGGAGCTGTTTTTT
TRBJ1-1,TRBV27,.,many,CASSLAQGGEAFF,TGTGCCAGCAGTTTAGCGCAGGGAGGCGAAGCTTTCTTT
TRBJ2-7,TRBV5-1,TRBD1,.,CASSSDGTGGPAGVNYEQYF,TGCGCCAGCAGCTCAGACGGGACAGGGGGCCCAGCGGGAGTCAATTACGAGCAGTACTTC
TRBJ2-7,TRBV10-3,TRBD1,many,CATDGTGFGEQYF,TGTGCCACCGACGGGACAGGGTTCGGCGAGCAGTACTTC
TRBJ2-7,TRBV4-2,.,.,CASSLNRQVYEQYF,TGTGCCAGCAGCCTTAACAGACAGGTCTACGAGCAGTACTTC
TRBJ2-5,TRBV10-3,.,.,CAISESLTRGETQYF,TGTGCCATCAGTGAGTCTTTGACTAGGGGAGAGACCCAGTACTTC
TRBJ1-6,TRBV7-8,TRBD1,many,CASSPTGEFSPLHF,TGTGCCAGCAGCCCTACAGGGGAGTTTTCACCCCTCCACTTT
TRBJ2-7,TRBV27,.,.,CASSGREMPYEQYF,TGTGCCAGCAGCGGCAGGGAAATGCCATACGAGCAGTACTTC
TRBJ2-7,TRBV4-2,TRBD1,.,CASSQQTGGDYEQYF,TGTGCCAGCAGCCAGCAGACAGGGGGTGACTACGAGCAGTACTTC
TRBJ2-7,TRBV2,.,few,CASSRRDFSYEQYF,TGTGCCAGCAGCCGCCGGGACTTCTCCTACGAGCAGTACTTC
TRBJ2-7,TRBV12-3/TRBV12-4,.,.,CASSSEGEQYF,TGTGCCAGCAGTTCCGAAGGCGAGCAGTACTTC
TRBJ2-2,TRBV11-1,TRBD2,few,CASSSPASSGRNTGELFF,TGTGCCAGCAGCTCCCCAGCCTCTAGCGGGAGGAACACCGGGGAGCTGTTTTTT
TRBJ2-3,TRBV7-2,TRBD1,.,CASSLTGTAGTDTQYF,TGTGCCAGCAGCTTAACCGGGACAGCGGGCACAGATACGCAGTATTTT
TRBJ2-1,TRBV4-3,TRBD1,many,CASSQTNRGGSSYNEQFF,TGCGCCAGCAGCCAAACCAACAGAGGGGGCAGCTCCTACAATGAGCAGTTCTTC
TRBJ2-2,TRBV29-1,.,.,CSVDENGELFF,TGCAGCGTTGATGAAAACGGGGAGCTGTTTTTT
TRBJ2-7,TRBV27,TRBD2,many,CASSLTPGASGSPPYEQYF,TGTGCCAGCAGTTTAACGCCAGGGGCTAGCGGGAGCCCCCCCTACGAGCAGTACTTC
TRBJ1-4,TRBV14,.,few,CASSGRLAKLFF,TGTGCCAGCAGCGGCCGCCTAGCAAAACTGTTTTTT
TRBJ1-2,TRBV5-1,.,.,CASSLVPADGSTF,TGCGCCAGCAGCTTGGTACCAGCGGATGGCTCCACCTTC
TRBJ2-1,TRBV12-3/TRBV12-4,.,.,CASSSAGYNEQFF,TGTGCCAGCAGTTCGGCGGGCTACAATGAGCAGTTCTTC
TRBJ2-7,TRBV12-3/TRBV12-4,.,.,CASSTGLGRMEEYF,TGTGCCAGCAGCACCGGCCTGGGGAGGATGGAGGAGTACTTC
TRBJ2-1,TRBV5-1,TRBD2,many,CASSLEGLAFDNEQFF,TGCGCCAGCAGCCTGGAGGGACTAGCCTTCGACAATGAGCAGTTCTTC
TRBJ2-1,TRBV27,TRBD2,.,CASSRGLVGTWDGQFF,TGTGCCAGCAGTCGAGGACTAGTTGGGACGTGGGATGGGCAGTTCTTC
TRBJ2-1,TRBV5-1,TRBD2,few,CASSFSDGGFNEQFF,TGCGCCAGCAGCTTCTCAGACGGGGGGTTCAATGAGCAGTTCTTC
TRBJ2-2,TRBV5-1,.,many,CASSLAGTGELFF,TGCGCCAGCAGCTTGGCGGGCACCGGGGAGCTGTTTTTT
TRBJ1-1,TRBV29-1,.,few,CSGHRMNTEAFF,TGCAGCGGCCATAGGATGAACACTGAAGCTTTCTTT
TRBJ2-7,TRBV6-2/TRBV6-3,.,.,CASSYRTGSYEQYF,TGTGCCAGCAGTTACAGAACAGGATCATACGAGCAGTACTTC
TRBJ2-5,TRBV7-9,.,few,CASSLELAGQETQYF,TGTGCCAGCAGCTTAGAATTGGCAGGGCAAGAGACCCAGTACTTC
TRBJ1-1,TRBV29-1,TRBD1,few,CSVRDRVLPEAFF,TGCAGCGTACGGGACAGGGTTCTCCCTGAAGCTTTCTTT
TRBJ2-7,TRBV6-5,TRBD2,few,CASSLRPVFSGATYEQYF,TGTGCCAGCAGCTTACGGCCTGTTTTCAGCGGGGCTACCTACGAGCAGTACTTC
TRBJ2-7,TRBV7-9,.,many,CASSLTQPGEQYF,TGTGCCAGCAGCTTAACCCAACCCGGCGAGCAGTACTTC
TRBJ2-3,TRBV28,.,.,CASSLKAFGDTQYF,TGTGCCAGCAGTTTAAAGGCTTTCGGAGATACGCAGTATTTT
TRBJ2-5,TRBV7-9,.,.,CASSPDGGGQETQYF,TGTGCCAGCAGCCCGGATGGTGGGGGACAAGAGACCCAGTACTTC
TRBJ2-7,TRBV27,.,few,CASSIIGPLDEQYF,TGTGCCAGCAGTATAATTGGACCCCTTGACGAGCAGTACTTC
TRBJ2-3,TRBV3-1,TRBD2,.,CASSQDSLSGNTDTQYF,TGTGCCAGCAGCCAAGATTCGCTTAGCGGGAACACAGATACGCAGTATTTT
TRBJ2-1,TRBV5-1,TRBD2,.,CASSLYRAGGPNEQFF,TGCGCCAGCAGCTTGTATCGAGCGGGAGGGCCCAATGAGCAGTTCTTC
TRBJ2-7,TRBV11-2,TRBD2,once,CASSLVLGLADSYEQYF,TGTGCCAGCAGCTTAGTATTGGGACTAGCGGACTCCTACGAGCAGTACTTC
TRBJ2-7,TRBV15,.,few,CATSRDVGSYEQYF,TGTGCCACCAGCAGAGATGTAGGGTCCTACGAGCAGTACTTC
TRBJ2-1,TRBV6-1,TRBD2,.,CASVMGLAGPNEQFF,TGTGCCAGCGTCATGGGACTAGCGGGACCTAATGAGCAGTTCTTC
TRBJ2-1,TRBV4-3,TRBD2,.,CASSQDGLAGGLSYNEQFF,TGCGCCAGCAGCCAAGATGGGCTAGCGGGAGGGCTCTCCTACAATGAGCAGTTCTTC
TRBJ1-5,TRBV10-2,TRBD1,many,CASSERDRVGNQPQHF,TGCGCCAGCAGTGAAAGGGACAGGGTCGGCAATCAGCCCCAGCATTTT
TRBJ2-1,TRBV2,TRBD2,.,CASRDGGSGNEQFF,TGTGCCAGCAGAGACGGCGGGAGTGGCAATGAGCAGTTCTTC
TRBJ2-7,TRBV24-1,.,many,CATSATASYEQYF,TGTGCCACCAGTGCGACAGCCTCCTACGAGCAGTACTTC
TRBJ2-7,TRBV6-5,TRBD2,few,CASSYSTSGDEQYF,TGTGCCAGCAGTTACTCGACTAGCGGGGATGAGCAGTACTTC
TRBJ1-1,TRBV12-3/TRBV12-4,.,.,CASSSGRFDTEAFF,TGTGCCAGCAGTTCTGGCAGGTTTGACACTGAAGCTTTCTTT